This TCR beta chain was sequenced in a study of PD-L1 blockade in urothelial cancer. Study background: Administration of atezolizumab to patients began in about 2014, at 1,200 mg intravenously every 3 weeks. Blood was subjected to analysis at 3 weeks (second dose) and 6 weeks following treatment start.

To note about this clone: As yet, its antigen is unknown.

Regarding the study as a whole: In blood sampled pretreatment, TCR clonality below the median predicted better survival.

Method: immunoSEQ multiplex PCR; TCRdb's copy keeps in-frame clones and lacks some. The sample carries tens of thousands of clones, 90% recorded once. Germline CDR1 and CDR2: KGHSH and LQKENI. The CDR3 runs to 14 residues. V was trimmed by 0 bases and J by 10 bases, leaving 15 bases between them. The time point was: pretreatment peripheral blood. Between 1 and 8 samples per patient were obtained, pretreatment and on-treatment. This TCR was recovered from a man aged 65 to 79 with urothelial cancer. V is TRBV18 and J is TRBJ1-1; D is ambiguous. The sequences come from PBMCs, collected around atezolizumab (anti-PD-L1) treatment. In nucleotides, the CDR3 is TGTGCCAGCTCACCACCGGTGGAGGGTACGGGAGCTTTCTTT. Translating it yields CASSPPVEGTGAFF.